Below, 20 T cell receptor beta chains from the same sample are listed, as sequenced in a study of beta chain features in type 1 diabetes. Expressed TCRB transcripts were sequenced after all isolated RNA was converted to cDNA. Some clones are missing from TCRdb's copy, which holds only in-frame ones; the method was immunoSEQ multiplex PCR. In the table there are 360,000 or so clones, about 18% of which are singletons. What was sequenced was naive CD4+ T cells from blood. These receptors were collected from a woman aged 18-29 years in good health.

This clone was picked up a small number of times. In nucleotides, the CDR3 is TGTGCCAGCAGTGACAGTATCCAAGAGACCCAGTACTTC. Protein sequence: CASSDSIQETQYF. V usage is TRBV6-1 and J usage is TRBJ2-5; no definite D call. This CDR3 is 13 amino acids long. The V gene's germline CDR1 is MNHNS and CDR2 SASEGT. Between the trimmed V and J ends, which lost 3 bases and 1 base, there was a span of 6 bases.

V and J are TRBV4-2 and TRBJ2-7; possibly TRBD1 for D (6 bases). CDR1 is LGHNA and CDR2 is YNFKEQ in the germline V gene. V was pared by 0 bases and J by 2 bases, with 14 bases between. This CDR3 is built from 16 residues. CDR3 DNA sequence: TGTGCCAGCAGCCAAGATCCCTCCAGGGGACCCTACGAGCAGTACTTC. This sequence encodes CASSQDPSRGPYEQYF.

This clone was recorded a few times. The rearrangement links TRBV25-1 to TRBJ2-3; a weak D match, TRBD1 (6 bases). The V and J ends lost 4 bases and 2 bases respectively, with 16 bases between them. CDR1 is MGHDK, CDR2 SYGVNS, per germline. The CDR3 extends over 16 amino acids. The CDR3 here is CASSATTGRNTDTQYF. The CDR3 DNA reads TGTGCCAGCAGTGCAACAACAGGGCGTAACACAGATACGCAGTATTTT. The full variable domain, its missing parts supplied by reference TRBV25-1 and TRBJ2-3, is EADIYQTPRYLVIGTGKKITLECSQTMGHDKMYWYQQDPGMELHLIHYSYGVNSTEKGDLSSESTVSRIRTEHFPLTLESARPSHTSQYLCASSATTGRNTDTQYFGPGTRLTVL.

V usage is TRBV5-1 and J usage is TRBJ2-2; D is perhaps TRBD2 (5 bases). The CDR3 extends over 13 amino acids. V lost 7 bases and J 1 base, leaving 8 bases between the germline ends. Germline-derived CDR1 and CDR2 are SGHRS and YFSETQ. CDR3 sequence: CASGGRNTGELFF. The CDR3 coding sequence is TGCGCCAGCGGTGGGAGGAACACCGGGGAGCTGTTTTTT.

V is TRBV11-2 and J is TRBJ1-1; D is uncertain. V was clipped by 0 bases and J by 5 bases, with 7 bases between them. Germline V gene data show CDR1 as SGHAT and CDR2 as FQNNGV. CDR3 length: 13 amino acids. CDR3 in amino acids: CASSLERETEAFF. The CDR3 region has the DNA TGTGCCAGCAGCTTAGAAAGGGAGACTGAAGCTTTCTTT.

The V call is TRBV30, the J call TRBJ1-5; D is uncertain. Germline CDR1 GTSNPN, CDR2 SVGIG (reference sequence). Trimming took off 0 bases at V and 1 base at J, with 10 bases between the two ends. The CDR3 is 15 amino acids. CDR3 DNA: TGTGCCTGGAGTGTACGGGGTACGAGCAATCAGCCCCAGCATTTT. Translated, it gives CAWSVRGTSNQPQHF.

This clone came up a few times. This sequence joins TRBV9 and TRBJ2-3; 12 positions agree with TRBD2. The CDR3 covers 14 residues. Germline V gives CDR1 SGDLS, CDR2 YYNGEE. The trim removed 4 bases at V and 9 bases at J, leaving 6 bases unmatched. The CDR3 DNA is TGTGCCAGCAGCTCCCGGACTAGCGGGATCACGCAGTATTTT. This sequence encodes CASSSRTSGITQYF.

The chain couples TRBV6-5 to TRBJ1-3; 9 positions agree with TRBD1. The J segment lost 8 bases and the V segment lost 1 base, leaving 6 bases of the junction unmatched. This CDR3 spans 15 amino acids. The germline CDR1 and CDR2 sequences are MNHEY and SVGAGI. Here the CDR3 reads CASSYWDREEDTIYF. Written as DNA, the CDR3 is TGTGCCAGCAGTTACTGGGACAGGGAGGAGGACACCATATATTTT.

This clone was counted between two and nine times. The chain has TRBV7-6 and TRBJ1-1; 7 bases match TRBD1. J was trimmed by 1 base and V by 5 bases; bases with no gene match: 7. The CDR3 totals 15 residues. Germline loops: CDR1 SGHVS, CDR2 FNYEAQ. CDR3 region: CASSHGGTANTEAFF. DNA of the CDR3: TGTGCCAGCAGCCACGGCGGGACAGCGAACACTGAAGCTTTCTTT.

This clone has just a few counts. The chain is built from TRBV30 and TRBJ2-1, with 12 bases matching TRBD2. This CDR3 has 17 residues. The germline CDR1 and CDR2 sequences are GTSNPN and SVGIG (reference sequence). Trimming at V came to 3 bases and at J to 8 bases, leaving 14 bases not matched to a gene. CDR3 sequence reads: CAWSVSRRTSGTHEQFF. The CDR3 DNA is TGTGCCTGGAGCGTCTCGCGTCGGACTAGCGGGACCCATGAGCAGTTCTTC.

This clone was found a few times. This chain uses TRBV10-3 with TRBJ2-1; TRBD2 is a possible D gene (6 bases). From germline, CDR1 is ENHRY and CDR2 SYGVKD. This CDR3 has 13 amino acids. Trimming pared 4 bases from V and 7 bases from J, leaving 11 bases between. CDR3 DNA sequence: TGTGCCATCAGTGGGGGGAGGATAAATGAGCAGTTCTTC. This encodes CAISGGRINEQFF.

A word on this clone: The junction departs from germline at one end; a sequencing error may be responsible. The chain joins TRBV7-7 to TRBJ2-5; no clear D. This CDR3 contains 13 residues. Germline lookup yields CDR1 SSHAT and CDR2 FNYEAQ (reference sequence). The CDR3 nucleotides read TGTGCTAGCAGCTTAGCACTTCAAGAGACCCAGTACTTC. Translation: CASSLALQETQYF.

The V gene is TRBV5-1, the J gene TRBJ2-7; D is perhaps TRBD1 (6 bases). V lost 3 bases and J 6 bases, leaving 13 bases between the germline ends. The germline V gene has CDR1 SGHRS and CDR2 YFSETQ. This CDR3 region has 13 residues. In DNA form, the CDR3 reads TGCGCCAGCAGCTGGACAGAATCCGGCGAGCAGTACTTC. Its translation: CASSWTESGEQYF.

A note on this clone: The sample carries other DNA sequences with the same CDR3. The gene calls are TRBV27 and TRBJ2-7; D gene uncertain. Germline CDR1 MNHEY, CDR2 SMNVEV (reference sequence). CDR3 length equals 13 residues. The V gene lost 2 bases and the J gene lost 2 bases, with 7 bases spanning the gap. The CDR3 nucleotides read TGTGCCAGCAGTTTAAACGGTCCCTACGAGCAGTACTTC. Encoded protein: CASSLNGPYEQYF.

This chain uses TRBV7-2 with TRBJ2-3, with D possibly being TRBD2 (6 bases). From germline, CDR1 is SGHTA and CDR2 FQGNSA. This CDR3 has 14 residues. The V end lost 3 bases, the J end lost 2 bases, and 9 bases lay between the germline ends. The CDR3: CASSFGLYTDTQYF. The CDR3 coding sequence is TGTGCCAGCAGCTTCGGACTATACACAGATACGCAGTATTTT. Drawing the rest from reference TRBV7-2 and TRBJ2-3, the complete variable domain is GAGVSQSPSNKVTEKGKDVELRCDPISGHTALYWYRQSLGQGLEFLIYFQGNSAPDKSGLPSDRFSAERTGGSVSTLTIQRTQQEDSAVYLCASSFGLYTDTQYFGPGTRLTVL.

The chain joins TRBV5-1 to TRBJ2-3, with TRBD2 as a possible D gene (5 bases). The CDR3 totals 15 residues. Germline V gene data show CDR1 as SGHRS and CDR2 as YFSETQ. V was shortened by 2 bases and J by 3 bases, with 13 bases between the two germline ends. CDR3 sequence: CASSLRGYSTDTQYF. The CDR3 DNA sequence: TGCGCCAGCAGCTTAAGAGGGTACAGTACAGATACGCAGTATTTT.

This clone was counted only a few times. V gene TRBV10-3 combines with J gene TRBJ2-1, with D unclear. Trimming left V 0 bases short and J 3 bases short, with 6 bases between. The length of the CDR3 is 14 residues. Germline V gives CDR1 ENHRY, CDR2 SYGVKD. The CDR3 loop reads CAISESVDYNEQFF. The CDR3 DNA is TGTGCCATCAGTGAGTCGGTAGACTACAATGAGCAGTTCTTC.

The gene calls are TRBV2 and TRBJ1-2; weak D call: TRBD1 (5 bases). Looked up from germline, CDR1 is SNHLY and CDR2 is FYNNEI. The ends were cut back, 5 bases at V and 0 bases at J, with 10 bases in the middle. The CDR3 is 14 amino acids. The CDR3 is CASSPRGTNYGYTF. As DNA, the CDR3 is TGTGCCAGCAGTCCCCGGGGGACTAACTATGGCTACACCTTC.

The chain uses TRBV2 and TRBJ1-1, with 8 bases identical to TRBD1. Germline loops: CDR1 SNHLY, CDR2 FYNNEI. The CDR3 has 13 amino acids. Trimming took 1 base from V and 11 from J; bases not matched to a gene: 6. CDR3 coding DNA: TGTGCCAGCAGTGAAGAGACAGGGGATGTCGCTTTCTTT. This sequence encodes CASSEETGDVAFF. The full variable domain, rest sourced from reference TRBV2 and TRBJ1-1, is EPEVTQTPSHQVTQMGQEVILRCVPISNHLYFYWYRQILGQKVEFLVSFYNNEISEKSEIFDDQFSVERPDGSNFTLKIRSTKLEDSAMYFCASSEETGDVAFFGQGTRLTVV.

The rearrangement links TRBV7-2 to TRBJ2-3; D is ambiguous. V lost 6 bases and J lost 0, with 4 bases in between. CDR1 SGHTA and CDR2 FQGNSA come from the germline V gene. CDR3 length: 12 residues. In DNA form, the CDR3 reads TGTGCCAGCAGGTCTAGCACAGATACGCAGTATTTT. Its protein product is CASRSSTDTQYF. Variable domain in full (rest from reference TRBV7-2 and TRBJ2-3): GAGVSQSPSNKVTEKGKDVELRCDPISGHTALYWYRQSLGQGLEFLIYFQGNSAPDKSGLPSDRFSAERTGGSVSTLTIQRTQQEDSAVYLCASRSSTDTQYFGPGTRLTVL.